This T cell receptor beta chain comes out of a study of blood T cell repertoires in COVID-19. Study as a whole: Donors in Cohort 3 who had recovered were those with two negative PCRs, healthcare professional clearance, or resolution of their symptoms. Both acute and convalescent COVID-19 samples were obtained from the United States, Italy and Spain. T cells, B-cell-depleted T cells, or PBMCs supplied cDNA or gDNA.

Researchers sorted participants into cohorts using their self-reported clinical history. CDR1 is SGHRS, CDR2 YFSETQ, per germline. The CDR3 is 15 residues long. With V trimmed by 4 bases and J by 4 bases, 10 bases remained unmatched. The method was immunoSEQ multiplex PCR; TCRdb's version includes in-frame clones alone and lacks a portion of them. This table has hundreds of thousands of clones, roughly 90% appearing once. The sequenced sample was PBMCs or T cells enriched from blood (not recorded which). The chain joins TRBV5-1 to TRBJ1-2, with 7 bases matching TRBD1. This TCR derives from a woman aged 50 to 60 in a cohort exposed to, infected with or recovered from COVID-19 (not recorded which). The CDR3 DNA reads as TGCGCCAGCAGCCGAGAGGGGGCGTTAGGCTATGGCTACACCTTC. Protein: CASSREGALGYGYTF.